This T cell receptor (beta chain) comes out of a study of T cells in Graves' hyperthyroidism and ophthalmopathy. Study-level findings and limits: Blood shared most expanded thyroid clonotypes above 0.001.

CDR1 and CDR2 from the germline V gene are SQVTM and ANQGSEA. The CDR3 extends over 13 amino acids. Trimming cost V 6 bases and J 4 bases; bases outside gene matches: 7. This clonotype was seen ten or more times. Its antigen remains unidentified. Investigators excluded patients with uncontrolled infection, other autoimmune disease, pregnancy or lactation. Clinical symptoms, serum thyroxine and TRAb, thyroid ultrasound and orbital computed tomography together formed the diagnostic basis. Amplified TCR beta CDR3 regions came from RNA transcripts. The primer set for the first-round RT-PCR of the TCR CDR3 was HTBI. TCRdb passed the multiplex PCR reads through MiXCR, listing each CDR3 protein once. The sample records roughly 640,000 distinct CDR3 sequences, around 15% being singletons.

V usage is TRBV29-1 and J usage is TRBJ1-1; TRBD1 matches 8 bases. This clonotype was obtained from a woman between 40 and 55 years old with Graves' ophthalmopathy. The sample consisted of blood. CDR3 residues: CSVSGQGGTEAFF. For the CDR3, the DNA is TGCAGCGTATCCGGACAGGGCGGCACTGAAGCTTTCTTT.